These 15 T cell receptor beta chains share one sample of origin, sequenced in a study of CD8 T cells in Susac syndrome. When the RNA was reverse transcribed, random hexamers were used with an input of roughly 0.45 to 1 ug. TCRdb re-derived calls from the immunoSEQ multiplex PCR reads in MiXCR, one entry per CDR3 protein. The sample holds approximately 49,000 distinct CDR3 sequences, approximately 95% seen once. Input material: CD8+ T cells from PBMCs. The source of these receptors is a human donor with Susac syndrome.

The chain has TRBV13 and TRBJ1-2; TRBD1 agrees at 7 bases. With V trimmed by 5 bases and J by 6 bases, 9 bases remained unmatched. This CDR3 is built from 14 residues. Per germline, CDR1 PRHDT and CDR2 FYEKMQ (reference sequence). The CDR3 loop is CASSRGSGGDGYTF. The CDR3 DNA reads as TGTGCCAGCAGCCGGGGGTCAGGGGGAGATGGCTACACCTTC.

This chain joins TRBV12-3 or TRBV12-4 and TRBJ2-5, with D hard to call. V was cut by 6 bases and J by 5 bases, with 13 bases left in between. The CDR3 has 13 amino acids. The CDR3 spells CASRTVGGETQYF. CDR3 coding DNA: TGTGCCAGCAGGACCGTAGGTGGGGAGACCCAGTACTTC.

The chain couples TRBV7-2 to TRBJ1-1; no firm D call. The CDR3 runs to 11 residues. Germline loops: CDR1 SGHTA, CDR2 FQGNSA. Trimming pared 8 bases from V and 1 base from J, leaving 5 bases between. The DNA for the CDR3 is TGTGCCAGCGGGGAGAACACTGAAGCTTTCTTT. Protein sequence: CASGENTEAFF.

The chain carries TRBV7-9 and TRBJ2-3; 9 positions agree with TRBD2. Germline trimming cut 5 bases from V and 2 bases from J; bases unmatched to any gene: 8. Germline lookup yields CDR1 SEHNR and CDR2 FQNEAQ (reference sequence). There are 16 residues in the CDR3. Here the CDR3 DNA reads TGTGCCAGCAGCCCAGAGCGGGGGGACATCACAGATACGCAGTATTTT. Its protein product is CASSPERGDITDTQYF.

The chain recombines TRBV2 with TRBJ2-5; TRBD1 might be the D (5 bases). The V and J ends lost 10 bases and 3 bases respectively, with 18 bases between them. Germline-derived CDR1 and CDR2 are SNHLY and FYNNEI. The CDR3 has 14 residues. The CDR3 region is CATPGRQMEETQYF. The CDR3 nucleotides read TGTGCCACCCCTGGCAGACAGATGGAAGAGACCCAGTACTTC.

This chain connects TRBV7-9 to TRBJ2-5, with D maybe TRBD1 (5 bases). The germline V gene encodes CDR1 SEHNR and CDR2 FQNEAQ (reference sequence). V lost 5 bases, J lost 5 bases, and 9 bases lay in between. There are 12 residues in the CDR3. The CDR3 loop is CASSGAYETQYF. Written as DNA, the CDR3 is TGTGCCAGCAGCGGGGCTTATGAGACCCAGTACTTC.

The rearrangement links TRBV9 to TRBJ2-1; a weak D match, TRBD2 (6 bases). V was trimmed by 0 bases and J by 6 bases, leaving 13 bases between them. Germline CDR1 reads SGDLS; CDR2 reads YYNGEE. The length of the CDR3 is 15 residues. The CDR3 loop is CASSVGLARGNEQFF. The DNA for the CDR3 is TGTGCCAGCAGCGTAGGGCTAGCGCGGGGCAATGAGCAGTTCTTC.

The V gene is TRBV29-1, the J gene TRBJ2-1, with 13 bases fitting TRBD2. V dropped 7 bases and J dropped 8; count of bases not matched to a gene: 2. Per the germline V gene, CDR1 is SQVTM and CDR2 is ANQGSEA. The CDR3 covers 12 residues. CDR3 in amino acids: CSGTSGGHEQFF. The DNA for the CDR3 is TGCAGCGGGACTAGCGGGGGACATGAGCAGTTCTTC.

The chain links TRBV5-6 to TRBJ2-7, with D possibly TRBD1 on 6 matching bases. Germline V gene lookup returns CDR1 SGHDT and CDR2 YYEEEE. V was clipped by 2 bases and J by 0 bases, with 9 bases between them. The CDR3 runs 14 residues. The DNA of the CDR3 is TGTGCCAGCAGCTTAGGACAGAGCTCCTACGAGCAGTACTTC. Its protein is CASSLGQSSYEQYF. Using reference TRBV5-6 and TRBJ2-7 for the parts outside the CDR3, the full variable domain is DAGVTQSPTHLIKTRGQQVTLRCSPKSGHDTVSWYQQALGQGPQFIFQYYEEEERQRGNFPDRFSGHQFPNYSSELNVNALLLGDSALYLCASSLGQSSYEQYFGPGTRLTVT.

The chain couples TRBV5-6 to TRBJ2-6; D possibly corresponds to TRBD1 (6 bases). Deletions cut 1 base from V and 4 bases from J, with 9 bases between. This CDR3 region has 15 residues. Per germline, CDR1 SGHDT and CDR2 YYEEEE. CDR3 nucleotide sequence: TGTGCCAGCAGCTTGCTAGGGGGAGGGGCCAACGTCCTGACTTTC. This gives the protein CASSLLGGGANVLTF.

The rearrangement joins TRBV6-5 to TRBJ1-4; D perhaps matches TRBD1 (6 bases). The V and J ends lost 5 bases and 4 bases respectively, with 11 bases between them. This CDR3 comprises 14 residues. Germline CDR1 and CDR2: MNHEY and SVGAGI. CDR3 nucleotide sequence: TGTGCCAGCAGTCTGGACAGCTTTAATGAAAAACTGTTTTTT. This sequence encodes CASSLDSFNEKLFF.

This rearrangement joins TRBV4-3 to TRBJ2-5; D unclear. The CDR3 is made up of 15 amino acids. CDR1 and CDR2 (germline): LGHNA, YSLEER. The V gene lost 2 bases and the J gene lost 1 base, with 11 bases spanning the gap. CDR3 DNA sequence: TGCGCCAGCAGCCAACTCAGGTGGCCCCAAGAGACCCAGTACTTC. Its translation is CASSQLRWPQETQYF.

The V and J genes are TRBV19 and TRBJ2-2; 8 positions agree with TRBD1. Germline V gene sequence: CDR1 LNHDA, CDR2 SQIVND (reference sequence). The length of the CDR3 is 15 residues. The junction had 6 bases not matched to a gene; V was cut back by 5 bases and J by 4 bases. The CDR3 bases are TGTGCCAGTAGTCTCAGGGGGCCGGGCACCGGGGAGCTGTTTTTT. Translation: CASSLRGPGTGELFF. The complete variable domain, with remaining parts taken from reference TRBV19 and TRBJ2-2, reads DGGITQSPKYLFRKEGQNVTLSCEQNLNHDAMYWYRQDPGQGLRLIYYSQIVNDFQKGDIAEGYSVSREKKESFPLTVTSAQKNPTAFYLCASSLRGPGTGELFFGEGSRLTVL.

The chain joins TRBV11-2 to TRBJ2-1, with D possibly TRBD2 on 5 matching bases. The CDR3 has 13 residues. Germline values: CDR1 SGHAT, CDR2 FQNNGV. The germline V and J ends were trimmed by 1 base and 6 bases, with 7 bases remaining between them. The CDR3 protein is CASSLVGSNEQFF. CDR3 bases: TGTGCCAGCAGCTTAGTTGGGAGCAATGAGCAGTTCTTC.

The CDR3 sequence is CASTRDRRGQETQYF. The CDR3 DNA reads TGTGCCAGCACCCGGGACCGCCGGGGGCAAGAGACCCAGTACTTC. V usage is TRBV2 and J usage is TRBJ2-5; possible D gene TRBD2, 6 bases. The CDR3 is made up of 15 amino acids. Looked up from germline, CDR1 is SNHLY and CDR2 is FYNNEI. Between the trimmed V and J ends, which lost 7 bases and 2 bases, there was a span of 17 bases.